The 29 T cell receptor beta chains below were found in one sample sequenced in a study of control samples from healthy donors and cancer patients. Libraries were prepared by immunoSEQ multiplex PCR; TCRdb keeps only in-frame clonotypes and omits some of them. This sample has around 110,000 clones, with approximately 92% found just once. Sequenced input: PBMCs. These receptors were collected from a woman aged 50 to 60 with colorectal cancer.

This chain links TRBV5-5 with TRBJ2-5, with TRBD1 matching 7 bases. J lost 5 bases, V lost 4 bases, and 5 bases had no gene match. CDR1 is SGHKS and CDR2 is YYEKEE in the germline V gene (reference sequence). The CDR3 sequence is 13 residues long. CDR3 DNA sequence: TGTGCCAGCAGCAGGGTGACAGGGGAGACCCAGTACTTC. Translation gives CASSRVTGETQYF. The whole variable domain, remainder taken from reference TRBV5-5 and TRBJ2-5, is DAGVTQSPTHLIKTRGQQVTLRCSPISGHKSVSWYQQVLGQGPQFIFQYYEKEERGRGNFPDRFSARQFPNYSSELNVNALLLGDSALYLCASSRVTGETQYFGPGTRLLVL.

This rearrangement joins TRBV18 to TRBJ1-1; TRBD1 aligns across 11 bases. There are 14 residues in the CDR3. V lost 6 bases, J lost 4 bases, and 4 bases stayed unmatched. Germline lookup yields CDR1 KGHSH and CDR2 LQKENI. The CDR3 DNA reads TGTGCCAGCTCCCCCGGGACAGGGGGCACTGAAGCTTTCTTT. It yields the protein CASSPGTGGTEAFF. The full variable domain, in which reference TRBV18 and TRBJ1-1 provide the parts outside the CDR3, is NAGVMQNPRHLVRRRGQEARLRCSPMKGHSHVYWYRQLPEEGLKFMVYLQKENIIDESGMPKERFSAEFPKEGPSILRIQQVVRGDSAAYFCASSPGTGGTEAFFGQGTRLTVV.

This clone has more than one count but fewer than ten. V is TRBV5-5 and J is TRBJ2-7, with D possibly matching TRBD2 (5 bases). This CDR3 has 15 residues. Germline CDR1 SGHKS, CDR2 YYEKEE (reference sequence). Trimming removed 3 bases at V and 6 bases at J, with 19 bases between. The CDR3 loop is CASSSLGSGRSEQYF. DNA for the CDR3: TGTGCCAGCAGCTCGCTCGGGTCGGGGAGAAGCGAGCAGTACTTC.

The rearrangement links TRBV3-1 (or the pseudogene TRBV3-2) to TRBJ2-1; D may match TRBD1 or TRBD2 (5 bases each). V lost 1 base and J lost 0, with 13 bases in between. CDR1 is LGHDT and CDR2 is YNNKEL in the germline V gene (reference sequence). CDR3 length: 17 residues. CDR3 in DNA: TGTGCCAGCAGCCAAGTAACGTGGGGGAGCTCCTACAATGAGCAGTTCTTC. This gives the protein CASSQVTWGSSYNEQFF.

The CDR3 nucleotides read TGTGCCAGTAGTATAGTGGCAGGGGAACAGCCCCAGCATTTT. The encoded protein is CASSIVAGEQPQHF. The chain has TRBV19 and TRBJ1-5; D might be TRBD1 (6 bases). Trimming removed 1 base at V and 7 bases at J, with 11 bases between. This CDR3 spans 14 amino acids. CDR1 and CDR2 from the germline V gene are LNHDA and SQIVND (reference sequence).

The chain joins TRBV4-2 to TRBJ1-3; D unresolved. This CDR3 comprises 15 residues. The germline gives CDR1 LGHNA, CDR2 YNFKEQ. The V end was cut by 5 bases, the J end by 0 bases, with 11 bases between. The CDR3 reads CASSGLGSSGNTIYF. DNA for the CDR3: TGTGCCAGCAGCGGGTTGGGGAGCTCTGGAAACACCATATATTTT.

This rearrangement joins TRBV7-3 to TRBJ2-2; TRBD2 matches at 9 bases. Germline V gives CDR1 SGHTA, CDR2 FQGTGA. The CDR3 is made up of 16 amino acids. V lost 5 bases to trimming and J lost 8 bases; unmatched junction nucleotides: 12. The CDR3 is CASSPGLASKRGELFF. CDR3 bases: TGTGCCAGCAGCCCCGGACTAGCGTCGAAAAGGGGGGAGCTGTTTTTT.

This chain joins TRBV2 and TRBJ1-1, with D perhaps TRBD1 (6 bases). The length of the CDR3 is 16 residues. V lost 5 bases, J lost 1 base, and 17 bases lay in between. In germline, CDR1 is SNHLY, CDR2 FYNNEI. CDR3 region: CASSLGGARGNTEAFF. CDR3 nucleotide sequence: TGTGCCAGCAGTTTAGGGGGGGCCAGGGGGAACACTGAAGCTTTCTTT.

The chain recombines TRBV9 with TRBJ2-3; 7 nucleotides align to TRBD2. V lost 2 bases to trimming and J lost 8 bases; unmatched junction nucleotides: 11. The CDR3 spans 15 residues. The germline V gene encodes CDR1 SGDLS and CDR2 YYNGEE. The CDR3 protein is CASSVTGGSGVTQYF. The CDR3 bases are TGTGCCAGCAGCGTGACTGGCGGGAGTGGGGTTACGCAGTATTTT.

This chain connects TRBV27 to TRBJ2-7, with D uncertain. CDR3 length equals 16 residues. Germline V lookup: CDR1 MNHEY, CDR2 SMNVEV (reference sequence). V shed 6 bases and J shed 2 bases, with 20 bases lying between them. CDR3 DNA sequence: TGTGCCAGCAGCTCGCTGGAACAGACCGACCCCTACGAGCAGTACTTC. Amino acids: CASSSLEQTDPYEQYF.

V gene TRBV27 combines with J gene TRBJ2-7, with TRBD2 matching over 10 bases. CDR3 size: 15 residues. Germline trimming cut 2 bases from V and 1 base from J; bases unmatched to any gene: 2. The V gene's germline CDR1 is MNHEY and CDR2 SMNVEV (reference sequence). As DNA, the CDR3 is TGTGCCAGCAGTTTAAGACTAGCGGGTTCCTACGAGCAGTACTTC. As protein: CASSLRLAGSYEQYF.

The chain uses TRBV20-1 and TRBJ2-7, with D tentatively TRBD2 (5 bases). Per the germline V gene, CDR1 is DFQATT and CDR2 is SNEGSKA (reference sequence). CDR3 length: 15 residues. Trimming stripped 3 bases from V and 7 bases from J, with 22 bases between. The CDR3 loop is CSASNPSSSHREQYF. The CDR3 DNA is TGCAGTGCTAGTAACCCATCTTCTAGCCACCGGGAGCAGTACTTC.

The chain couples TRBV15 to TRBJ2-5; D is perhaps TRBD1 or TRBD2 (6 bases each). This CDR3 contains 15 residues. Trimming cost V 5 bases and J 4 bases, with 17 bases left between them. CDR1 and CDR2 from the germline V gene are LNHNV and YYDKDF (reference sequence). The CDR3 coding sequence is TGTGCCACCAGCGGCGTTAGGGGGGCAGGAGAGACCCAGTACTTC. As protein: CATSGVRGAGETQYF.

V gene TRBV11-3 combines with J gene TRBJ1-2; 8 nucleotides line up with TRBD1. With 5 bases clipped from V and 7 bases from J, the junction kept 12 bases outside the gene matches. The CDR3 is made up of 15 amino acids. Germline V gene sequence: CDR1 SGHNT, CDR2 YENEEA. The CDR3 protein is CASSQPDRVSRGYTF. In DNA, the CDR3 is TGTGCCAGCAGCCAACCGGACAGGGTCTCTCGTGGCTACACCTTC.

The chain employs TRBV7-2 and TRBJ2-7; 7 nucleotides line up with TRBD1. V gave up 6 bases and J gave up 3 bases; unmatched junction bases: 11. This CDR3 comprises 15 residues. In germline, CDR1 is SGHTA, CDR2 FQGNSA. DNA of the CDR3: TGTGCCAGCAGATGGGCCGGGACAGAATTCTACGAGCAGTACTTC. Its protein is CASRWAGTEFYEQYF.

The CDR3 nucleotides read TGCGCCAGCAGCCAAGATACAGGCAGATCACCCCTCCACTTT. Translating gives CASSQDTGRSPLHF. The V gene is TRBV4-1, the J gene TRBJ1-6; a weak D match, TRBD1 (5 bases). Trimming stripped 0 bases from V and 10 bases from J, with 10 bases between. Germline CDR1 is MGHRA and CDR2 is YSYEKL. This CDR3 spans 14 amino acids.

The CDR3 protein is CASSSLAGGQDWFF. The CDR3, as DNA: TGTGCCAGCAGCTCTTTAGCGGGGGGTCAGGATTGGTTCTTC. V is TRBV7-9 and J is TRBJ2-1, with 10 bases lining up with TRBD2. Losses at the gene ends were 4 bases for V and 15 bases for J; bases not matched to a gene: 12. The CDR3 sequence is 14 residues long. Germline CDR1 SEHNR, CDR2 FQNEAQ (reference sequence).

This chain connects TRBV19 to TRBJ1-2; TRBD1 matches 10 bases. V trimming: 4 bases; J trimming: 2 bases; junction bases outside the gene matches: 4. The CDR3 is made up of 15 amino acids. The V gene's germline CDR1 is LNHDA and CDR2 SQIVND (reference sequence). CDR3 coding DNA: TGTGCCAGTAGTACGCGGACAGGGGGAAACTATGGCTACACCTTC. Translating gives CASSTRTGGNYGYTF.

The chain has TRBV10-3 and TRBJ2-2, with 10 bases aligning to TRBD1. Trimming removed 3 bases from V and 0 bases from J; junction bases left unmatched: 1. Germline V gene lookup returns CDR1 ENHRY and CDR2 SYGVKD. CDR3 length equals 16 residues. The CDR3 protein is CAISEGQGANTGELFF. The CDR3 region has the DNA TGTGCCATCAGTGAAGGACAGGGGGCGAACACCGGGGAGCTGTTTTTT.

This sequence joins TRBV3-1 (or the pseudogene TRBV3-2) and TRBJ2-7; D might be TRBD1 or TRBD2, each matching 5 bases. CDR1 and CDR2 (germline): LGHDT, YNNKEL (reference sequence). Trimming took 4 bases from V and 2 from J, leaving 18 bases between them. CDR3 size: 16 residues. The CDR3 is CASSRGSVGVTYEQYF. CDR3 coding DNA: TGTGCCAGCAGCCGAGGGTCGGTGGGGGTGACCTACGAGCAGTACTTC.

Only one count was recorded for this clone. DNA for the CDR3: TGTGCCTGGAGTCGATACACTGAAGCTTTCTTT. Its protein is CAWSRYTEAFF. The V gene is TRBV30, the J gene TRBJ1-1; D remains ambiguous. There are 11 residues in the CDR3. Trimming left V 2 bases short and J 3 bases short, with 4 bases between. Germline V gene sequence: CDR1 GTSNPN, CDR2 SVGIG (reference sequence).

The DNA of the CDR3 is TGCGCCAGCAGCTCCAGCAACTCTGGGGCCAACGTCCTGACTTTC. Protein: CASSSSNSGANVLTF. The rearrangement uses TRBV5-1 and TRBJ2-6, with no clear D. CDR3 size: 15 residues. The V gene lost 3 bases and the J gene lost 0 bases, with 7 bases spanning the gap. Germline values: CDR1 SGHRS, CDR2 YFSETQ.

The chain employs TRBV30 and TRBJ1-2; D not resolved. Germline loops: CDR1 GTSNPN, CDR2 SVGIG (reference sequence). CDR3 length: 12 residues. The V gene lost 4 bases and the J gene lost 1 base, with 7 bases spanning the gap. CDR3 nucleotide sequence: TGTGCCTGGACCCTGGGTAACTATGGCTACACCTTC. Translating gives CAWTLGNYGYTF.

The chain links TRBV6-1 to TRBJ2-5; no clear D gene. Germline V gene sequence: CDR1 MNHNS, CDR2 SASEGT. The CDR3 length is 12 residues. V lost 2 bases and J lost 5, with 6 bases in between. The CDR3 bases are TGTGCCAGCAGTGAAATAACGGAGACCCAGTACTTC. Encoded protein: CASSEITETQYF.

V usage is TRBV2 and J usage is TRBJ2-1; D remains ambiguous. In germline, CDR1 is SNHLY, CDR2 FYNNEI. The CDR3 has 10 residues. V was cut by 4 bases and J by 7 bases, with 2 bases left in between. CDR3 DNA: TGTGCCAGCAGTGGTAATGAGCAGTTCTTC. This encodes CASSGNEQFF.

On this clone: Other nucleotide sequences from this sample produce the same CDR3. The chain links TRBV5-5 to TRBJ2-5; the match to TRBD2 covers 9 bases. The CDR3 is made up of 17 amino acids. V dropped 0 bases and J dropped 4; count of bases not matched to a gene: 10. The V gene's germline CDR1 is SGHKS and CDR2 YYEKEE (reference sequence). CDR3 sequence: CASSLAAGGAVGETQYF. The CDR3 DNA sequence: TGTGCCAGCAGCTTGGCCGCGGGGGGGGCGGTCGGAGAGACCCAGTACTTC.

The J gene is TRBJ2-4, the V gene TRBV3-1 (or the pseudogene TRBV3-2); D tentatively fits TRBD1 or TRBD2 (5 bases each). CDR3 length equals 18 residues. Trimming removed 2 bases at V and 3 bases at J, with 20 bases between. Germline V gives CDR1 LGHDT, CDR2 YNNKEL (reference sequence). CDR3 residues: CASSQKSGTALGKNIQYF. CDR3 sequence (DNA): TGTGCCAGCAGCCAAAAATCCGGGACCGCTTTGGGCAAAAACATTCAGTACTTC.

This chain uses TRBV5-1 with TRBJ1-1; a possible D gene is TRBD1 (5 bases). The ends were cut back, 1 base at V and 0 bases at J, with 10 bases in the middle. CDR3 length: 15 amino acids. The V gene's germline CDR1 is SGHRS and CDR2 YFSETQ. CDR3 residues: CASSLQGLMNTEAFF. The CDR3 DNA follows: TGCGCCAGCAGCTTGCAGGGCCTCATGAACACTGAAGCTTTCTTT. Full variable domain (remainder filled in from reference TRBV5-1 and TRBJ1-1): KAGVTQTPRYLIKTRGQQVTLSCSPISGHRSVSWYQQTPGQGLQFLFEYFSETQRNKGNFPGRFSGRQFSNSRSEMNVSTLELGDSALYLCASSLQGLMNTEAFFGQGTRLTVV.

The genes are TRBV10-1 and TRBJ2-3; 7 nucleotides line up with TRBD2. Germline CDR1 reads WNHNN; CDR2 reads SYGVQD (reference sequence). V lost 5 bases and J lost 0; bases outside the gene matches: 8. The CDR3 is 16 residues long. DNA for the CDR3: TGCGCCAGCAGTCGAACTAGCGCGACTAGCACAGATACGCAGTATTTT. Its protein is CASSRTSATSTDTQYF.